This T cell receptor (beta chain) was documented in a study of post-analysis software for immune sequencing data. Turning to the study itself: Relapsing-remitting, secondary progressive and progressive-relapsing forms made up the multiple sclerosis disease courses. Regarding the study as a whole: Significantly lower normalized Chao1 diversity was seen in multiple sclerosis patients than in controls. F-measure co-clustering was strong for batch-matched samples.

Regarding this clonotype: Its antigen is currently unknown.

Presence of unique molecular identifiers characterized the TCR beta cDNA libraries. Input populations of 1 to 10 million T cells gave rise to roughly 0.5 million cDNA molecules. TCRdb re-called the PCR reads with MiXCR, one entry per CDR3 protein. The sample contains roughly 800,000 distinct CDR3 sequences, approximately 50% of which appear only once. The origin of this receptor is a girl under 18 with multiple sclerosis. The sequencing input was blood.

CDR3 loop: CASSPGRENTMDGYTF. CDR3 nucleotides: TGCGCCAGCAGCCCCGGGAGAGAGAACACTATGGATGGCTACACCTTC. V is TRBV5-1 and J is TRBJ1-2, with D hard to call. V gave up 4 bases and J gave up 6 bases, with 22 bases separating them. The CDR3 runs 16 residues. Germline V CDR1 and CDR2: SGHRS, YFSETQ.